A selection of T cell receptor beta chains follows, all from one sample in a study of beta chain features in type 1 diabetes. TCRdb keeps only in-frame clones here, not all; method: immunoSEQ multiplex PCR. This table holds 300,000 or so clones, around 7.6% found once. The sequenced sample consisted of central memory CD4+ T cells from blood. The receptors come from a woman aged 18-29 years in good health. CDR3s include the opening cysteine and the closing phenylalanine or tryptophan. D genes are given only for firm matches. Size values are once, few and many counts, or a class for expanded clones, and some rows have none.

V gene	clone size	J gene	D gene	CDR3 protein	CDR3 DNA
TRBV5-4	few	TRBJ2-2	NA	CASSQDWRERAWNGELFF	TGTGCCAGCAGCCAAGATTGGCGCGAGCGGGCGTGGAACGGGGAGCTGTTTTTT
TRBV29-1	NA	TRBJ2-1	NA	CSVDSRRWGNLF	TGCAGCGTTGATTCCCGCAGATGGGGGAACCTCTTC
TRBV7-2	few	TRBJ2-5	TRBD1	CASSPQTGGEETQYF	TGTGCCAGCAGCCCCCAGACAGGGGGAGAAGAGACCCAGTACTTC
TRBV19	NA	TRBJ1-5	NA	CASSLGEGVNQPQHF	TGTGCCAGTAGTTTGGGAGAAGGGGTCAATCAGCCCCAGCATTTT
TRBV18	many	TRBJ1-4	TRBD1	CASSPGTGGNEKLFF	TGTGCCAGCTCACCGGGGACAGGGGGTAATGAAAAACTGTTTTTT
TRBV10-3	once	TRBJ2-5	NA	CASSQDLRETQYF	TGTGCCAGCAGTCAGGACCTTAGGGAGACCCAGTACTTC
TRBV7-9	few	TRBJ1-2	NA	CASSFQGNSPNGYTF	TGTGCCAGCAGCTTTCAGGGAAACTCCCCGAATGGCTACACCTTC
TRBV7-3	few	TRBJ2-7	NA	CASSFSLERYEQYF	TGTGCCAGCAGCTTTTCTCTCGAACGGTACGAGCAGTACTTC
TRBV7-2	few	TRBJ2-5	TRBD1	CASSPGQLTQYF	TGTGCCAGCAGCCCGGGACAGCTGACCCAGTACTTC
TRBV13	few	TRBJ2-1	NA	CASSSILLGTYNEQFF	TGTGCCAGCAGCTCAATCTTGTTGGGAACCTACAATGAGCAGTTCTTC
TRBV5-8	NA	TRBJ2-7	NA	CASSSPAGATYEQYF	TGTGCCAGCAGCTCCCCGGCGGGTGCCACCTACGAGCAGTACTTC
TRBV7-2	NA	TRBJ2-2	TRBD1	CASSPRTGMTGELFF	TGTGCCAGCAGCCCCCGGACAGGGATGACCGGGGAGCTGTTTTTT
TRBV7-9	many	TRBJ2-3	NA	CASSGITDTQYF	TGTGCCAGCAGCGGGATCACAGATACGCAGTATTTT
TRBV25-1	few	TRBJ2-3	NA	CASSEEGERYTDTQYF	TGTGCCAGCAGTGAAGAAGGCGAGCGGTACACAGATACGCAGTATTTT
TRBV28	few	TRBJ2-5	TRBD1	CASSFSDRGTQYF	TGTGCCAGCAGTTTCTCGGACAGGGGTACCCAGTACTTC
TRBV6-5	few	TRBJ2-3	TRBD2	CASSYGLGRGTDTQYF	TGTGCCAGCAGTTATGGTCTTGGGAGGGGCACAGATACGCAGTATTTT
TRBV4-3	NA	TRBJ2-1	NA	CASSQERQDEQFF	TGCGCCAGCAGCCAAGAAAGACAAGATGAGCAGTTCTTC
TRBV2	few	TRBJ2-5	NA	CASADQETQYF	TGTGCCAGCGCCGACCAAGAGACCCAGTACTTC
TRBV6-1	NA	TRBJ2-1	NA	CASSLGMGAPNEQFF	TGTGCCAGCAGCCTTGGGATGGGGGCCCCCAATGAGCAGTTCTTC
TRBV6-1	few	TRBJ2-1	TRBD2	CASSERETRLRAHNEQFF	TGTGCCAGCAGTGAGCGGGAGACCCGTCTTCGTGCTCACAATGAGCAGTTCTTC
TRBV5-4	NA	TRBJ1-4	TRBD1	CASSTDRGREKLFF	TGTGCCAGCAGCACGGACAGGGGGCGTGAAAAACTGTTTTTT
TRBV10-3	many	TRBJ2-1	NA	CAIREDSSYNEQFF	TGTGCCATCAGGGAGGACTCATCCTACAATGAGCAGTTCTTC
TRBV18	NA	TRBJ1-4	NA	CASSPPSRGEGEKLFF	TGTGCCAGCTCACCGCCATCCCGGGGGGAAGGTGAAAAACTGTTTTTT
TRBV9	NA	TRBJ2-5	TRBD2	CASSVDGGREETQYF	TGTGCCAGCAGCGTAGATGGCGGGAGGGAAGAGACCCAGTACTTC
TRBV5-4	NA	TRBJ2-3	NA	CASSSATSTDTQYF	TGTGCCAGCAGCTCCGCCACCAGCACAGATACGCAGTATTTT
TRBV5-6	few	TRBJ2-3	TRBD2	CASSFTSGTDTQYF	TGTGCCAGCAGCTTTACTAGCGGGACAGATACGCAGTATTTT
TRBV19	few	TRBJ1-2	NA	CASSIQGRGYTF	TGTGCCAGTAGTATACAGGGGAGAGGCTACACCTTC
TRBV15	few	TRBJ2-6	NA	CATSRKDGSGANVLTF	TGTGCCACCAGCAGAAAAGACGGCTCTGGGGCCAACGTCCTGACTTTC
TRBV2	few	TRBJ2-1	NA	CASSILGTGEQFF	TGTGCCAGCAGCATCCTCGGGACGGGTGAGCAGTTCTTC
TRBV6-1	few	TRBJ2-3	NA	CASSRTQRTDTQYF	TGTGCCAGCAGTAGGACCCAGCGCACAGATACGCAGTATTTT
TRBV6-5	NA	TRBJ2-6	NA	CASSTGYSGANVLTF	TGTGCCAGCAGTACAGGGTACTCTGGGGCCAACGTCCTGACTTTC
TRBV5-1	NA	TRBJ2-7	NA	CASSLLGQAYEQYF	TGCGCCAGCAGCTTGCTTGGGCAGGCCTACGAGCAGTACTTC
TRBV5-1	NA	TRBJ2-2	NA	CASSLGGYSGELFF	TGCGCCAGCAGCCTCGGAGGGTATAGCGGGGAGCTGTTTTTT
TRBV5-4	NA	TRBJ2-1	NA	CASSLDALEQFF	TGTGCCAGCAGCTTGGACGCTCTGGAGCAGTTCTTC
TRBV6-6	few	TRBJ2-2	NA	CASSYGTDNTGELFF	TGTGCCAGCAGTTACGGGACTGATAACACCGGGGAGCTGTTTTTT
TRBV18	many	TRBJ1-2	NA	CASSPRQDSSYGYTF	TGTGCCAGCTCACCACGGCAGGACAGTTCCTATGGCTACACCTTC
TRBV6-5	few	TRBJ2-7	TRBD2	CASREGLAGAYEQYF	TGTGCCAGCAGGGAGGGACTAGCGGGAGCCTACGAGCAGTACTTC
TRBV28	NA	TRBJ2-5	NA	CASSDLLQGWETQYF	TGTGCCAGCAGTGACCTCCTTCAGGGCTGGGAGACCCAGTACTTC
TRBV7-2	few	TRBJ2-7	NA	CASSLVQGSYEQYF	TGTGCCAGCAGCTTAGTCCAGGGGTCCTACGAGCAGTACTTC
TRBV6-6	few	TRBJ2-1	NA	CASSSIVVGLEQFF	TGTGCCAGCAGTTCGATCGTTGTGGGCCTTGAGCAGTTCTTC
TRBV6-5	few	TRBJ2-5	NA	CASSYSTETQYF	TGTGCCAGCAGTTACTCGACAGAGACCCAGTACTTC
TRBV15	many	TRBJ2-3	TRBD2	CATSSRGTSGREDTQYF	TGTGCCACCAGCAGCCGAGGGACTAGCGGGAGGGAGGATACGCAGTATTTT
TRBV7-8	few	TRBJ2-1	TRBD2	CASSLGLAGGGGYNEQFF	TGTGCCAGCAGCTTAGGACTAGCGGGAGGTGGGGGCTACAATGAGCAGTTCTTC
TRBV19	few	TRBJ2-5	NA	CASRVQGGQETQYF	TGTGCCAGTAGGGTGCAGGGAGGACAGGAGACCCAGTACTTC
TRBV7-2	NA	TRBJ2-2	NA	CASSLGPGLTGELFF	TGTGCCAGCAGCTTAGGCCCAGGTCTCACCGGGGAGCTGTTTTTT
TRBV5-6	NA	TRBJ1-1	NA	CASSFSPQREPFF	TGTGCCAGCAGCTTCTCCCCCCAGCGGGAACCTTTCTTT
TRBV29-1	few	TRBJ2-5	TRBD1	CSVKQGAVQETQYF	TGCAGCGTGAAACAGGGGGCCGTTCAAGAGACCCAGTACTTC
TRBV20-1	NA	TRBJ2-1	NA	CSAKGNEQFF	TGCAGTGCTAAAGGAAATGAGCAGTTCTTC
TRBV5-4	few	TRBJ2-7	TRBD2	CASSLGRREGRLSSYEQYF	TGTGCCAGCAGCTTGGGGAGGCGGGAGGGCCGACTAAGCTCCTACGAGCAGTACTTC
TRBV7-2	many	TRBJ1-4	TRBD1	CASSPDRGSGKLFF	TGTGCCAGCAGCCCCGACAGGGGTTCCGGAAAACTGTTTTTT